The 9 T cell receptor beta chains below all came from one sample that was sequenced in a study of blood T cell repertoires in COVID-19. TCRdb keeps only in-frame clones here, not all; method: immunoSEQ multiplex PCR. The sample records around 250,000 clones, 80% to 85% being singletons. Sequences were obtained from peripheral blood. The receptor set was obtained from a woman aged 18-29 years with acute or convalescent COVID-19.

The rearrangement joins TRBV28 to TRBJ1-5; the D gene is possibly TRBD1 (6 bases). The V and J ends lost 3 bases and 1 base respectively, with 13 bases between them. The CDR3 runs 16 residues. Germline V lookup: CDR1 MDHEN, CDR2 SYDVKM. Here the CDR3 reads CASSLWGGTSNQPQHF. The DNA of the CDR3 is TGTGCCAGCAGTTTGTGGGGAGGGACAAGCAATCAGCCCCAGCATTTT.

The J gene is TRBJ2-1, the V gene TRBV5-1; 7 bases line up with TRBD2. CDR1 is SGHRS, CDR2 YFSETQ, per germline. This CDR3 contains 14 residues. V shed 7 bases, J shed 5 bases, and the junction held 9 bases outside the gene matches. The CDR3 bases are TGCGCCAGCGACGCTAGCGGCCTAAACAATGAGCAGTTCTTC. Translated, it gives CASDASGLNNEQFF.

J is TRBJ2-2 and V is TRBV24-1; 7 nucleotides agree with TRBD1. The CDR3 length is 15 residues. The V and J ends lost 3 bases and 4 bases, in that order; junction bases with no gene match: 4. Germline CDR1 KGHDR, CDR2 SFDVKD. The CDR3 nucleotides read TGTGCCACCAGTGATAAGGGGGCTGGCACCGGGGAGCTGTTTTTT. Translated: CATSDKGAGTGELFF.

The chain carries TRBV19 and TRBJ2-1; D gene uncertain. The CDR3 sequence is 14 residues long. Trimming removed 2 bases at V and 5 bases at J, with 10 bases between. Germline CDR1 LNHDA, CDR2 SQIVND (reference sequence). The CDR3 loop is CASSIYPGDNEQFF. CDR3 nucleotide sequence: TGTGCCAGTAGTATATACCCTGGAGACAATGAGCAGTTCTTC.

V usage is TRBV5-1 and J usage is TRBJ2-7, with 10 bases fitting TRBD1. V lost 4 bases, J lost 5 bases, and 9 bases stayed unmatched. The CDR3 has 15 amino acids. Germline loops: CDR1 SGHRS, CDR2 YFSETQ. The CDR3 DNA follows: TGCGCCAGCAGCCTAAGGACAGGGGGTTCGGACGAGCAGTACTTC. Translating gives CASSLRTGGSDEQYF.

The CDR3 region has the DNA TGCGCCAGCAGTGCCGGACAACGAAACACTGAAGCTTTCTTT. Its translation is CASSAGQRNTEAFF. The chain is built from TRBV10-1 and TRBJ1-1; the D gene is possibly TRBD1 (5 bases). Germline CDR1 is WNHNN and CDR2 is SYGVQD (reference sequence). CDR3 length: 14 residues. The ends were cut back, 4 bases at V and 2 bases at J, with 11 bases in the middle.

This chain connects TRBV3-1 (or the pseudogene TRBV3-2) to TRBJ2-7; no reliable D call. The CDR3 extends over 12 amino acids. The ends were cut back, 4 bases at V and 3 bases at J, with 7 bases in the middle. Germline values: CDR1 LGHDT, CDR2 YNNKEL (reference sequence). In nucleotides, the CDR3 is TGTGCCAGCAGCCGAACAGACTACGAGCAGTACTTC. Amino acid sequence: CASSRTDYEQYF.

This chain uses TRBV7-3 with TRBJ2-1; D is possibly TRBD2 (5 bases). Germline lookup yields CDR1 SGHTA and CDR2 FQGTGA. V was cut by 1 base and J by 10 bases, with 5 bases left in between. There are 11 residues in the CDR3. The CDR3 loop reads CASSLSGEQFF. Here the CDR3 DNA reads TGTGCCAGCAGCTTAAGCGGGGAGCAGTTCTTC.

As for this clone: This CDR3 is also generated by other DNA sequences in the sample. The V gene is TRBV5-1, the J gene TRBJ1-1, with 7 bases matching TRBD1. The CDR3 totals 14 residues. Germline V gene data show CDR1 as SGHRS and CDR2 as YFSETQ. Trimming cost V 4 bases and J 4 bases; bases outside gene matches: 7. The CDR3 sequence: CASSRGTEGTEAFF. The DNA of the CDR3 is TGCGCCAGCAGCCGAGGGACAGAGGGCACTGAAGCTTTCTTT.